This T cell receptor beta chain was recorded in a study of blood T cell repertoires in COVID-19. Assay: immunoSEQ multiplex PCR; the TCRdb copy retains only in-frame clones and omits some. The profile shows over 200,000 clones, around 86% of them singletons. The sequenced sample was peripheral blood. This TCR was sampled from a man aged 50 or older with COVID-19, enrolled during active disease.

In DNA form, the CDR3 reads TGTGCCAGTAGTAAGGGACAGGTTAATAGCAATCAGCCCCAGCATTTT. This codes for CASSKGQVNSNQPQHF. This rearrangement joins TRBV19 to TRBJ1-5, with TRBD1 matching 8 bases. CDR1 and CDR2 from the germline V gene are LNHDA and SQIVND (reference sequence). V was clipped by 4 bases and J by 0 bases; unmatched bases: 5. This CDR3 has 16 residues. The full variable domain, rest sourced from reference TRBV19 and TRBJ1-5, is DGGITQSPKYLFRKEGQNVTLSCEQNLNHDAMYWYRQDPGQGLRLIYYSQIVNDFQKGDIAEGYSVSREKKESFPLTVTSAQKNPTAFYLCASSKGQVNSNQPQHFGDGTRLSIL.